This TCR beta chain was profiled in a study of blood T cell repertoires in COVID-19. V gave up 4 bases and J gave up 3 bases, with 8 bases separating them. The CDR3 has 13 amino acids. This table comes from immunoSEQ multiplex PCR, and its TCRdb copy is limited to in-frame clones, with some not included. The profile covers approximately 250,000 clones, with around 90% appearing a single time and roughly 10% taken by the ten largest. This TCR came from a woman in her seventies with COVID-19, enrolled during active disease. V and J are TRBV12-3 or TRBV12-4 and TRBJ2-3; the D gene is possibly TRBD2 (5 bases). Sequencing input: peripheral blood. The CDR3 here is CASSSTTTDTQYF. The CDR3 DNA sequence: TGTGCCAGCAGTTCGACTACGACAGATACGCAGTATTTT.